This record covers a single T cell receptor (beta chain). Its cognate antigen is unknown. CDR3 length: 14 residues. V gave up 8 bases and J gave up 0 bases, with 14 bases separating them. CDR1 and CDR2 from the germline V gene are GTSNPN and SVGIG (reference sequence). The PCR had 60 Vbeta and 13 Jbeta primers. Measured with immunoSEQ multiplex PCR; TCRdb has only the in-frame clones, and not every one. Found here are some 150,000 clones, approximately 81% of them singletons; the top ten hold roughly 2.3%. This entry belongs to a study of cytomegalovirus exposure and HLA in healthy donors. Study outcomes and limitations: It was taken for granted in presence/absence analyses that sequencing depth across donors was roughly uniform. The classifier was said to identify cytomegalovirus status with high specificity and sensitivity. Common viral pathogens seemed to be connected with several of the most significant clusters, according to a later analysis.

This clonotype was obtained from a woman under 30 in good health and CMV-seronegative. The chain uses TRBV30 and TRBJ1-3; D is possibly TRBD1 (6 bases). Source material: PBMCs. Written as DNA, the CDR3 is TGTGCCGGCAGGGGCCCGAGCTCTGGAAACACCATATATTTT. This sequence encodes CAGRGPSSGNTIYF.